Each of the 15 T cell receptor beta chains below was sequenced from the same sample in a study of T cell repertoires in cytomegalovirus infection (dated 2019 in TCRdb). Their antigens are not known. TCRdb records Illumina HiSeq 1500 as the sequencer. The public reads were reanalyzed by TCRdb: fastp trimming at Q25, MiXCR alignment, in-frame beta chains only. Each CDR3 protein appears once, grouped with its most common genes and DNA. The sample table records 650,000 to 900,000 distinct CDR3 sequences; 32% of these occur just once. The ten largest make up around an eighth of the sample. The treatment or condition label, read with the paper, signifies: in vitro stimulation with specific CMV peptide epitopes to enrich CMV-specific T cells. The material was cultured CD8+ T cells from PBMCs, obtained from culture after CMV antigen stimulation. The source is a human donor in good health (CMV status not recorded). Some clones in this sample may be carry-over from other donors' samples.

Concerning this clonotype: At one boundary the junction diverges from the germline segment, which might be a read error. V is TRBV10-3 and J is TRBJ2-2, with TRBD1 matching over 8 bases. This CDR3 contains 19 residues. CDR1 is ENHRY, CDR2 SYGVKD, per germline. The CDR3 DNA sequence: TGTGCCATCAGGGGGGAGACAGGGGACCCGACAGCGAACACCGGGGTGCTGTTTTTT. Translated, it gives CAIRGETGDPTANTGVLFF.

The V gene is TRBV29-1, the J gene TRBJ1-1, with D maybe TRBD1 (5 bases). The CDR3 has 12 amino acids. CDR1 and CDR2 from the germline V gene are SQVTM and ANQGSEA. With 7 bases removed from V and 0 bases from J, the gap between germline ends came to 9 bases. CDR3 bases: TGCAGCGGACAGCCGATGAACACTGAAGCTTTCTTT. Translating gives CSGQPMNTEAFF.

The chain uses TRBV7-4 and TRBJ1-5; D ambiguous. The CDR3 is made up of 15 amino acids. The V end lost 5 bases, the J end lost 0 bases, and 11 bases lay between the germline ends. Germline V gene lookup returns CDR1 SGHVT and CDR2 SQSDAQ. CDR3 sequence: CASSQAPYSNQPQHF. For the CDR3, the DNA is TGTGCCAGCAGCCAAGCCCCTTATAGCAATCAGCCCCAGCATTTT.

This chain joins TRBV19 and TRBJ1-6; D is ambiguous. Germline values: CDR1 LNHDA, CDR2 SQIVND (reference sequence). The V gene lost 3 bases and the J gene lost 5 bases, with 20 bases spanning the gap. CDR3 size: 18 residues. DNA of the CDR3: TGTGCCAGTAGTATCGTGTGGGCAGGCGCCCGCCATAATTCACCCCTCCACTTT. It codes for CASSIVWAGARHNSPLHF.

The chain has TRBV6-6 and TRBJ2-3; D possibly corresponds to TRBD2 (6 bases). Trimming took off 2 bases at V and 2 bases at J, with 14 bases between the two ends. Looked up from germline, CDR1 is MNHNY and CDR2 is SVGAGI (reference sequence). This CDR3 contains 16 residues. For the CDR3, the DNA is TGTGCCAGCAGTTACAGAATAAGGGACTTCACAGATACGCAGTATTTT. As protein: CASSYRIRDFTDTQYF.

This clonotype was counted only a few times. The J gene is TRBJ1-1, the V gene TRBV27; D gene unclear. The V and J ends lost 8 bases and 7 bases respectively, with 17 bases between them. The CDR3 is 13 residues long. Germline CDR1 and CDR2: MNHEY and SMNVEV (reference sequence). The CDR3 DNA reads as TGTGCCAGCGGCTTGAGGGCCCGGCATGAAGCTTTCTTT. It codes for CASGLRARHEAFF.

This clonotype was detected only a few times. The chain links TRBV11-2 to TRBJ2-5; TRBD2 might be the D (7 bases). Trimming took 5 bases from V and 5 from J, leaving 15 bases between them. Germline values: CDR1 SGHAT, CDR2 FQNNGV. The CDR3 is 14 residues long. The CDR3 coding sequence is TGTGCCAGCAGCCCGGGGGGCATAACGGAGACCCAGTACTTC. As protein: CASSPGGITETQYF.

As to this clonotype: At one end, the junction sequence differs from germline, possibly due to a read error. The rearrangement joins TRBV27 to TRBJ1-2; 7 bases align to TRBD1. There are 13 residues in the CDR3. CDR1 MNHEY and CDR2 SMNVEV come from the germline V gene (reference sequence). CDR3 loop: CAGSPTGRHGYTF. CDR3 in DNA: TGTGCCGGCAGCCCGACAGGGAGGCATGGCTACACCTTC.

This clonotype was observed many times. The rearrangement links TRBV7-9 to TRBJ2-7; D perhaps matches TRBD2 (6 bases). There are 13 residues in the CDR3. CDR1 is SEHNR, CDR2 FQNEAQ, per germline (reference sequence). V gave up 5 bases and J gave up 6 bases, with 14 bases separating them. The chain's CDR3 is CASSPDGGGEQYF. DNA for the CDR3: TGTGCCAGCAGCCCCGACGGGGGAGGCGAGCAGTACTTC. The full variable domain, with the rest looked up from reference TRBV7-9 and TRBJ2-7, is DTGVSQNPRHKITKRGQNVTFRCDPISEHNRLYWYRQTLGQGPEFLTYFQNEAQLEKSRLLSDRFSAERPKGSFSTLEIQRTEQGDSAMYLCASSPDGGGEQYFGPGTRLTVT.

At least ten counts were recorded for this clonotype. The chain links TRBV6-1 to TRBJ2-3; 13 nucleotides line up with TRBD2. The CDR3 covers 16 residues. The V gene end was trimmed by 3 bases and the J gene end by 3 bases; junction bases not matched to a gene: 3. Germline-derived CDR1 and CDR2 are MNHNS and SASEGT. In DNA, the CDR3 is TGTGCCAGCAGTGACTGGACTAGCGGGGGTACAGATACGCAGTATTTT. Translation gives CASSDWTSGGTDTQYF.

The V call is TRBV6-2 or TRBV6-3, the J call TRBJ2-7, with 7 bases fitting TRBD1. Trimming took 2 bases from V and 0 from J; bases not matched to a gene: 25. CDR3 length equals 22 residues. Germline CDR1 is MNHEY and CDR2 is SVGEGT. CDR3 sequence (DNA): TGTGCCAGCAGTTACCAAGTTCTGGAGTTCGACCGACAGGGCAGGAGCTCCTACGAGCAGTACTTC. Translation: CASSYQVLEFDRQGRSSYEQYF.

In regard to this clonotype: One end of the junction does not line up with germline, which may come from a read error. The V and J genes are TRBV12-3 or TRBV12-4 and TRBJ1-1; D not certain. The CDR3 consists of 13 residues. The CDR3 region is CASSFRENAEAFF. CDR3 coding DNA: TGTGCCAGCAGTTTTCGGGAGAACGCTGAAGCTTTCTTT.

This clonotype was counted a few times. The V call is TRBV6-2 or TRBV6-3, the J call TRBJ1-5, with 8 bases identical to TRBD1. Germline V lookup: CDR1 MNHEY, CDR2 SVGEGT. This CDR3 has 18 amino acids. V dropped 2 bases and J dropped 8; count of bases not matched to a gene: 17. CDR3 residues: CASSYPLQRQGTGEPQHF. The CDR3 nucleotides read TGTGCCAGCAGTTACCCACTTCAACGACAGGGGACGGGTGAGCCCCAGCATTTT.

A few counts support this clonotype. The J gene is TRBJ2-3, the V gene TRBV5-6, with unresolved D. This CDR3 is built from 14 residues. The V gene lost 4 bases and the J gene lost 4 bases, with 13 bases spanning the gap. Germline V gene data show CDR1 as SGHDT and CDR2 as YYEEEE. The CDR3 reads CASSESRPADTQYF. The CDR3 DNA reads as TGTGCCAGCAGCGAAAGCCGCCCCGCAGATACGCAGTATTTT.

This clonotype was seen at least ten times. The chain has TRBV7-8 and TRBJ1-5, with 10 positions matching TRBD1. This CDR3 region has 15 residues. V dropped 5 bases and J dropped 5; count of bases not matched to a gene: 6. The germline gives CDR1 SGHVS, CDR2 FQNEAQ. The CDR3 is CASSPPGTGDQPQHF. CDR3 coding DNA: TGTGCCAGCAGCCCACCTGGGACAGGGGATCAGCCCCAGCATTTT.